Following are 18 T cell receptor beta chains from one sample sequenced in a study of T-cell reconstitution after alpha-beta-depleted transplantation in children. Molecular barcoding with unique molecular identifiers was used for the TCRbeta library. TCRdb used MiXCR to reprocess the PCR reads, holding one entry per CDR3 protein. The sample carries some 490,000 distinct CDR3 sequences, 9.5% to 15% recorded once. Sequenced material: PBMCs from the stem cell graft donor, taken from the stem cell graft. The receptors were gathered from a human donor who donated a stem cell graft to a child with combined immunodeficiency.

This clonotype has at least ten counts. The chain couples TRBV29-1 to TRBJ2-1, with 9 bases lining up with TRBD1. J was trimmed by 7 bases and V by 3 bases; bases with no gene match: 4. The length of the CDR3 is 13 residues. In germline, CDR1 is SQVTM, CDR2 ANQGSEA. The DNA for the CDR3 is TGCAGCGTTGAGAGGACAGGGGAAAATGAGCAGTTCTTC. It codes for CSVERTGENEQFF.

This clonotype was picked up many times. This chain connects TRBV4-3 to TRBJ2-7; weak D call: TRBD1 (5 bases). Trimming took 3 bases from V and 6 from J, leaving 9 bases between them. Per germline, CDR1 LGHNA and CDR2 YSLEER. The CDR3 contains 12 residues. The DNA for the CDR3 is TGCGCCAGCAGCCAGGGGCGAAGCGAGCAGTACTTC. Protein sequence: CASSQGRSEQYF.

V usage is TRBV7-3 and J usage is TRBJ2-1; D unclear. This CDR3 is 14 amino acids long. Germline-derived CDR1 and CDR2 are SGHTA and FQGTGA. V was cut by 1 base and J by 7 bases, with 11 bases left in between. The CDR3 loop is CASSLSGVLNEQFF. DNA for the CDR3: TGTGCCAGCAGCTTAAGTGGGGTACTTAATGAGCAGTTCTTC.

The CDR3 DNA reads as TGTGCCACCAGCAGTAGTGGCTCCTACGAGCAGTACTTC. This gives the protein CATSSSGSYEQYF. The chain uses TRBV15 and TRBJ2-7; D is unresolved. V was pared by 3 bases and J by 0 bases, with 6 bases between. The CDR3 extends over 13 amino acids. The germline V gene encodes CDR1 LNHNV and CDR2 YYDKDF (reference sequence).

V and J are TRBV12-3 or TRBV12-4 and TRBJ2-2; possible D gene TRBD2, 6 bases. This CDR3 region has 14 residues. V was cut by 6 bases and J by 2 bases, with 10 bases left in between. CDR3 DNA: TGTGCCAGCAGGATACTAGCAAACACCGGGGAGCTGTTTTTT. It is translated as CASRILANTGELFF.

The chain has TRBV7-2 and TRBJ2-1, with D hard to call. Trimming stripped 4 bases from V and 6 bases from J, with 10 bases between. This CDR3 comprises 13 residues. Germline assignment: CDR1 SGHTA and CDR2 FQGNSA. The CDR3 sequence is CASSSTWSNEQFF. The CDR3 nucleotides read TGTGCCAGCAGCTCTACATGGAGCAATGAGCAGTTCTTC.

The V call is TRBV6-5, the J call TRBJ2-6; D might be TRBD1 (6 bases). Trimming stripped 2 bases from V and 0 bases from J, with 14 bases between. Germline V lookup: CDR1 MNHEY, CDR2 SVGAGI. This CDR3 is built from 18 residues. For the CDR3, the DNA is TGTGCCAGCAGTTACCCCACAGGGACATACTCTGGGGCCAACGTCCTGACTTTC. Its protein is CASSYPTGTYSGANVLTF.

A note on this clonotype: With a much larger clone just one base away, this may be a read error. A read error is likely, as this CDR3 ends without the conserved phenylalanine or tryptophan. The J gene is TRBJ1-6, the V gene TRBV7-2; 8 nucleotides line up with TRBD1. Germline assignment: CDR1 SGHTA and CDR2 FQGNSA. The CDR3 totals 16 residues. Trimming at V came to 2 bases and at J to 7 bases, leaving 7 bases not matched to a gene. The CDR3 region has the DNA TGTGCCAGCAGCTTAAGGTCGGGGACAGGAAATTCACCCCTCCACTGT. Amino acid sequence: CASSLRSGTGNSPLHC.

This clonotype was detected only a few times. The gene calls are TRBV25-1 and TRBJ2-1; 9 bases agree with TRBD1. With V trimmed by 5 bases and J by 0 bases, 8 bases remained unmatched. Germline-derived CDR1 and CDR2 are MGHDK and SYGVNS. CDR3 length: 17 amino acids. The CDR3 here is CASSPRTGESSYNEQFF. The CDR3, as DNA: TGTGCCAGCAGTCCCCGGACAGGGGAGAGCTCCTACAATGAGCAGTTCTTC.

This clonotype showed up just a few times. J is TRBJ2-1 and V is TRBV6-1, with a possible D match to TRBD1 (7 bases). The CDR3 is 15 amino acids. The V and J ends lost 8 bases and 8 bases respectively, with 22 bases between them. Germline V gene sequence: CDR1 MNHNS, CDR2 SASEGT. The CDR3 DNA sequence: TGTGCCAGCTCCCGGATGGAGGGGGCGGCGGATGAGCAGTTCTTC. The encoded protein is CASSRMEGAADEQFF.

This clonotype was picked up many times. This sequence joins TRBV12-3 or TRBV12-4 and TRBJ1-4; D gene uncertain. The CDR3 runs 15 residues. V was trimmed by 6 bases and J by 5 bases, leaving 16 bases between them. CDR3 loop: CASRLDRAENEKLFF. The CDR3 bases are TGTGCCAGCAGGCTGGATAGGGCGGAAAATGAAAAACTGTTTTTT.

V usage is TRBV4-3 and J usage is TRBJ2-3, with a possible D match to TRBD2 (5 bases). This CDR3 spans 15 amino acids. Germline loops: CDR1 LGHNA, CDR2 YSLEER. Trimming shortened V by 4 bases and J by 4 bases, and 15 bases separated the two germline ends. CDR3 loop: CASSRNQMGADTQYF. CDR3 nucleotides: TGCGCCAGCAGCCGAAACCAAATGGGAGCAGATACGCAGTATTTT.

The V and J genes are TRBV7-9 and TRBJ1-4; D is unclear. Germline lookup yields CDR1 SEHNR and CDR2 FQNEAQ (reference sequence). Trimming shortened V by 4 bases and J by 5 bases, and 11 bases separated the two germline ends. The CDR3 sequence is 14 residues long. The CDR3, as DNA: TGTGCCAGCAGCTGGGAGGTCGCCAATGAAAAACTGTTTTTT. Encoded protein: CASSWEVANEKLFF.

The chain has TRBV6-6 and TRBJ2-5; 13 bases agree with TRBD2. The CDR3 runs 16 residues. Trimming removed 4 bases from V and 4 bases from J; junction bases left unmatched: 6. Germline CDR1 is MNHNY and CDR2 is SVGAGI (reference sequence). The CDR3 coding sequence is TGTGCCAGCAGTTCAGGGACTAGCGGGAACGGAGAGACCCAGTACTTC. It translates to CASSSGTSGNGETQYF.

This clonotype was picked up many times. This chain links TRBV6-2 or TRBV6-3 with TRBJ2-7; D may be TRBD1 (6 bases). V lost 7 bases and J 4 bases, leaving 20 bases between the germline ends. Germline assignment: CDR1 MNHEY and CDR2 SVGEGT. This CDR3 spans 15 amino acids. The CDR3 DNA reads TGTGCCAGCAACGGCCGGGACAAAACCATTTACGAGCAGTACTTC. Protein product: CASNGRDKTIYEQYF.

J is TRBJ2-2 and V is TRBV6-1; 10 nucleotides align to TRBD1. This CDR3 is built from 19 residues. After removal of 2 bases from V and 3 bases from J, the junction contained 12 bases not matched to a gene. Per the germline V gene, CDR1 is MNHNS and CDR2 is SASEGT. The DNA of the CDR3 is TGTGCCAGCAGTGAACTGACAGGGGGCCTAATGACTTACACCGGGGAGCTGTTTTTT. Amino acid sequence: CASSELTGGLMTYTGELFF.

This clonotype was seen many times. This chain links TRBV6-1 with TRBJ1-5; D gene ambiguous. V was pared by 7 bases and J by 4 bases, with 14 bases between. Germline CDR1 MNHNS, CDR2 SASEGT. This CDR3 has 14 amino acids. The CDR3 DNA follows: TGTGCCAGCACCCCTCCAGGCCCTAATCAGCCCCAGCATTTT. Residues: CASTPPGPNQPQHF.

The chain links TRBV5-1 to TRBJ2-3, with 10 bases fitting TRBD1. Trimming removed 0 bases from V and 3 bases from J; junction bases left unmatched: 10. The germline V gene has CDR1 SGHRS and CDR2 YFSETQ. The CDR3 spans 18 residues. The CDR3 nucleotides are TGCGCCAGCAGCTTGGTCCCGGGGACAGGGGAGGGTACAGATACGCAGTATTTT. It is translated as CASSLVPGTGEGTDTQYF.